The sequence of this T cell receptor (beta chain) was determined in a study of shared clonotypes between healthy human individuals. At the level of the study: CD8 memory received one plate per donor, CD8 naive two, CD4 memory three and CD4 naive three. The study, taken as a whole, reports: Rarefaction showed sorted-subset sequencing was incomplete despite large depth. For naive CD4 cells, roughly 5.5% of clonotypes were shared across a handful of donors.

The CDR3 covers 11 residues. Between the trimmed V and J ends, which lost 5 bases and 1 base, there was a span of 3 bases. CDR1 SGHRS and CDR2 YFSETQ come from the germline V gene. Researchers ran the assay at a deep level. Sequencing used immunoSEQ multiplex PCR; TCRdb keeps in-frame clones, though not all of them. The sample contains about 330,000 clones, roughly 84% of which appear only once. Regarding this clone: Antigen: not known.

The sequenced sample consisted of memory CD8+ T cells sorted from blood. Specified subset: CD45RO+ cells pooled with CCR7-negative TemRA cells. The clonotype originates from a man younger than 35 in good health. J is TRBJ1-2 and V is TRBV5-1; the D is unclear. The CDR3 loop reads CASRGNYGYTF. The CDR3 DNA is TGCGCCAGCAGGGGTAACTATGGCTACACCTTC.